These 21 T cell receptor beta chains were all obtained from the same sample, sequenced in a study of blood T cell repertoires in COVID-19. TCRdb's table, derived via immunoSEQ multiplex PCR, lists solely in-frame clones and lacks some. The sample carries tens of thousands of clones, less than 85% recorded once. The material sequenced was peripheral blood. These receptors were obtained from an older man with acute or convalescent COVID-19.

The J gene is TRBJ1-1, the V gene TRBV15; no reliable D call. This CDR3 comprises 15 residues. The germline CDR1 and CDR2 sequences are LNHNV and YYDKDF (reference sequence). The ends were cut back, 4 bases at V and 4 bases at J, with 16 bases in the middle. The CDR3 DNA reads as TGTGCCACCAGCACAGAGGGCTCAGAGGGCACTGAAGCTTTCTTT. This encodes CATSTEGSEGTEAFF.

This chain connects TRBV10-3 to TRBJ1-4, with 8 bases identical to TRBD1. With 2 bases clipped from V and 6 bases from J, the junction kept 2 bases outside the gene matches. The CDR3 totals 14 residues. Germline V lookup: CDR1 ENHRY, CDR2 SYGVKD. The CDR3, as DNA: TGTGCCATCAGTGAGAACAGGGGGGATGAAAAACTGTTTTTT. Translated: CAISENRGDEKLFF.

This clone was seen a handful of times. This chain uses TRBV20-1 with TRBJ2-1, with a tentative D call TRBD2 (6 bases). Germline V lookup: CDR1 DFQATT, CDR2 SNEGSKA (reference sequence). The V and J ends lost 3 bases and 4 bases respectively, with 22 bases between them. CDR3 length: 17 residues. CDR3 in DNA: TGCAGTGCTAGTTCCATGGGGCGCGGGATGAGATACAATGAGCAGTTCTTC. This codes for CSASSMGRGMRYNEQFF.

The V call is TRBV24-1, the J call TRBJ2-7, with 12 bases fitting TRBD2. From germline, CDR1 is KGHDR and CDR2 SFDVKD. The trim removed 3 bases at V and 4 bases at J, leaving 6 bases unmatched. The CDR3 totals 16 residues. This chain's CDR3 is CATSDPASGREYEQYF. The CDR3 nucleotides read TGTGCCACCAGTGATCCAGCTAGCGGGAGGGAATACGAGCAGTACTTC.

This clone is a singleton in its sample. V and J are TRBV7-9 and TRBJ2-3; perhaps TRBD2 as D (6 bases). Germline values: CDR1 SEHNR, CDR2 FQNEAQ (reference sequence). The length of the CDR3 is 15 residues. V was trimmed by 3 bases and J by 6 bases, leaving 16 bases between them. The CDR3 bases are TGTGCCAGCAGCTTCCCGCTCGCGGGAAAGGATACGCAGTATTTT. Protein product: CASSFPLAGKDTQYF.

The CDR3 sequence: CASSQGWLAGGEQYF. As DNA, the CDR3 is TGTGCCAGCAGCCAAGGATGGTTGGCGGGAGGCGAGCAGTACTTC. This chain connects TRBV3-1 (or the pseudogene TRBV3-2) to TRBJ2-7, with 8 bases fitting TRBD2. V shed 1 base and J 6 bases; nucleotides not matched to a gene: 8. The CDR3 extends over 15 amino acids. Per germline, CDR1 LGHDT and CDR2 YNNKEL (reference sequence).

The chain links TRBV10-3 to TRBJ2-1; 8 nucleotides match TRBD1. This CDR3 has 15 residues. The V and J ends lost 5 bases and 7 bases, in that order; junction bases with no gene match: 10. The germline V gene encodes CDR1 ENHRY and CDR2 SYGVKD. This CDR3 reads CAISPTGDSTNEQFF. For the CDR3, the DNA is TGTGCCATCAGTCCGACAGGGGACTCTACTAATGAGCAGTTCTTC.

The sample holds a few counts of this clone. This chain connects TRBV29-1 to TRBJ1-1; tentative D call: TRBD1 (6 bases). V dropped 5 bases and J dropped 3 bases, with 10 bases sitting between them. CDR1 is SQVTM and CDR2 is ANQGSEA in the germline V gene. The CDR3 runs 12 residues. This CDR3 reads CSVYRVDTEAFF. The CDR3 nucleotides are TGCAGCGTTTACAGGGTTGACACTGAAGCTTTCTTT. Based on the CDR3 plus reference TRBV29-1 and TRBJ1-1, the full variable domain is SAVISQKPSRDICQRGTSLTIQCQVDSQVTMMFWYRQQPGQSLTLIATANQGSEATYESGFVIDKFPISRPNLTFSTLTVSNMSPEDSSIYLCSVYRVDTEAFFGQGTRLTVV.

The chain carries TRBV9 and TRBJ2-1; a weak D match, TRBD1 (6 bases). The germline V gene encodes CDR1 SGDLS and CDR2 YYNGEE. This CDR3 is built from 17 residues. Trimming left V 3 bases short and J 1 base short, with 17 bases between. The CDR3 loop is CASSAAPGTLSYNEQFF. The CDR3 DNA follows: TGTGCCAGCAGCGCCGCGCCCGGGACACTTTCCTACAATGAGCAGTTCTTC.

The V and J genes are TRBV5-5 and TRBJ2-7; TRBD1 matches at 7 bases. Germline V gene sequence: CDR1 SGHKS, CDR2 YYEKEE (reference sequence). The CDR3 sequence is 16 residues long. Trimming removed 3 bases from V and 5 bases from J; junction bases left unmatched: 14. The CDR3 DNA reads as TGTGCCAGCAGCTCCTCAGTTGCGACAGGGTCACACGAGCAGTACTTC. This gives the protein CASSSSVATGSHEQYF.

The chain recombines TRBV5-4 with TRBJ2-1; 10 nucleotides line up with TRBD2. V lost 6 bases, J lost 5 bases, and 8 bases stayed unmatched. This CDR3 has 15 residues. Germline CDR1 SGHNT, CDR2 YYREEE (reference sequence). The CDR3 is CASILRLAGHNEQFF. DNA for the CDR3: TGTGCCAGCATCCTTCGACTAGCGGGTCACAATGAGCAGTTCTTC.

V usage is TRBV10-1 and J usage is TRBJ1-1, with no clear D. The CDR3 has 12 amino acids. CDR1 WNHNN and CDR2 SYGVQD come from the germline V gene (reference sequence). With 5 bases removed from V and 5 bases from J, the gap between germline ends came to 9 bases. The chain's CDR3 is CASSRGGTEAFF. In DNA, the CDR3 is TGCGCCAGCAGTCGTGGCGGAACTGAAGCTTTCTTT.

In this sample, this clone turned up once. The rearrangement joins TRBV27 to TRBJ2-2; 13 nucleotides match TRBD2. The V gene's germline CDR1 is MNHEY and CDR2 SMNVEV (reference sequence). The CDR3 spans 16 residues. The ends lost 3 bases at V and 4 bases at J; junction bases unmatched: 2. The CDR3 nucleotides read TGTGCCAGCAGTTTGACTAGCGGGAGGACCACCGGGGAGCTGTTTTTT. This sequence encodes CASSLTSGRTTGELFF.

The chain combines TRBV4-1 with TRBJ1-1; a possible D gene is TRBD1 (5 bases). V was shortened by 3 bases and J by 1 base, with 12 bases between the two germline ends. Germline lookup yields CDR1 MGHRA and CDR2 YSYEKL. The CDR3 runs 15 residues. The CDR3 protein is CASSHPGRENTEAFF. The CDR3 DNA reads as TGCGCCAGCAGCCATCCGGGGCGGGAGAACACTGAAGCTTTCTTT.

This rearrangement joins TRBV5-8 to TRBJ2-3; 9 bases are a match to TRBD2. The V segment lost 0 bases and the J segment 2 bases; nucleotides outside the gene matches: 4. Germline CDR1 and CDR2: SGHTS and YDEGEE. The CDR3 runs to 16 residues. For the CDR3, the DNA is TGTGCCAGCAGCTTGGCGATAGCGGGAGACACAGATACGCAGTATTTT. Its translation is CASSLAIAGDTDTQYF.

This clone was detected only once. For the CDR3, the DNA is TGTGCCAGCAGCTTATCCGGGACAGGGGCCTACAATGAGCAGTTCTTC. Residues: CASSLSGTGAYNEQFF. The rearrangement joins TRBV7-2 to TRBJ2-1, with TRBD1 matching over 10 bases. CDR3 length: 16 amino acids. Germline lookup yields CDR1 SGHTA and CDR2 FQGNSA. After removal of 2 bases from V and 2 bases from J, the junction contained 3 bases not matched to a gene.

The chain employs TRBV5-5 and TRBJ2-7, with 9 bases lining up with TRBD1. Trimming took 3 bases from V and 2 from J; bases not matched to a gene: 3. Germline V gene sequence: CDR1 SGHKS, CDR2 YYEKEE (reference sequence). This CDR3 spans 14 amino acids. CDR3 nucleotide sequence: TGTGCCAGCAGCTCGGGACAGGGCACCTACGAGCAGTACTTC. Translation gives CASSSGQGTYEQYF.

The rearrangement joins TRBV3-1 (or the pseudogene TRBV3-2) to TRBJ2-3; 13 bases align to TRBD2. The CDR3 sequence is 17 residues long. Trimming at V came to 3 bases and at J to 3 bases, leaving 6 bases not matched to a gene. Germline V gives CDR1 LGHDT, CDR2 YNNKEL (reference sequence). The CDR3 region is CASSQQQLAGGTDTQYF. Written as DNA, the CDR3 is TGTGCCAGCAGCCAGCAACAACTAGCGGGAGGGACAGATACGCAGTATTTT.

This chain joins TRBV28 and TRBJ2-3; TRBD1 matches at 7 bases. Germline assignment: CDR1 MDHEN and CDR2 SYDVKM. Germline trimming cut 3 bases from V and 3 bases from J; bases unmatched to any gene: 3. CDR3 size: 14 residues. CDR3 sequence: CASSLTGYTDTQYF. The DNA for the CDR3 is TGTGCCAGCAGTTTGACAGGGTATACAGATACGCAGTATTTT.

The chain employs TRBV4-3 and TRBJ2-1; D uncertain. The germline V gene has CDR1 LGHNA and CDR2 YSLEER. CDR3 length: 17 amino acids. Trimming removed 0 bases at V and 0 bases at J, with 12 bases between. Here the CDR3 reads CASSQEPGLSSYNEQFF. CDR3 in DNA: TGCGCCAGCAGCCAAGAGCCAGGCCTGAGCTCCTACAATGAGCAGTTCTTC.

The chain is built from TRBV9 and TRBJ2-5; TRBD2 aligns across 12 bases. V lost 2 bases to trimming and J lost 5 bases; unmatched junction nucleotides: 1. The CDR3 is 14 amino acids. Germline CDR1 and CDR2: SGDLS and YYNGEE. The CDR3, as DNA: TGTGCCAGCAGCGTGGGGACTAGCGGGGAGACCCAGTACTTC. It yields the protein CASSVGTSGETQYF.